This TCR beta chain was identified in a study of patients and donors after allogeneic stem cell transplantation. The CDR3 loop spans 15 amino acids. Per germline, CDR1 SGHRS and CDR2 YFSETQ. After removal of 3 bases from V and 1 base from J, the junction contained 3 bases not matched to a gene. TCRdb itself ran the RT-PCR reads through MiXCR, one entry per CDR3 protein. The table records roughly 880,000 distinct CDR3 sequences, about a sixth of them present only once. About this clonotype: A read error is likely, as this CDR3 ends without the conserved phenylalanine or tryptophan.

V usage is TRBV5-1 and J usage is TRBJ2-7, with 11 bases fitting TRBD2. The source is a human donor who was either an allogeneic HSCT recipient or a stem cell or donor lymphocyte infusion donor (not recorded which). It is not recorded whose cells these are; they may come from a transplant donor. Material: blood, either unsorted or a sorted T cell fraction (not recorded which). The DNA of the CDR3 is TGCGCCAGCAGCTCGAGGACTAGCGGGTCCTACGAGCAGTACTTA. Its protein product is CASSSRTSGSYEQYL.